This is a list of T cell receptor beta chains from one sample in a study of chemoradiotherapy in HPV16-positive cancers. Assay: immunoSEQ multiplex PCR; the TCRdb copy retains only in-frame clones and omits some. The sample includes some 3,300 clones, about 76% of them seen just once. The sample was taken from a patient who underwent chemoradiotherapy. The receptors come from a human donor with HPV-associated anogenital cancer. CDR3s include the opening cysteine and the closing phenylalanine or tryptophan. A D gene is named only where the DNA matches it firmly. Rows give clone size only sometimes, using once, few, many, or a class for an expanded clone.

v_gene	j_gene	abundance	d_gene	CDR3aa	CDR3nt
TRBV19	TRBJ1-2	NA	NA	CASSKGNSNYGYTF	TGTGCCAGTAGTAAGGGCAATAGCAACTATGGCTACACCTTC
TRBV10-1	TRBJ2-7	few	NA	CASSYGQGREQYF	TGCGCCAGCAGTTACGGGCAGGGCCGGGAGCAGTACTTC
TRBV28	TRBJ2-2	NA	NA	CASSPTLGTLNTGELFF	TGTGCCAGCAGTCCAACCCTCGGGACTTTGAACACCGGGGAGCTGTTTTTT
TRBV5-1	TRBJ1-2	NA	NA	CASSPGPGQAYGYTF	TGCGCCAGCAGCCCGGGGCCAGGGCAGGCCTATGGCTACACCTTC
TRBV14	TRBJ1-6	NA	NA	CASSQEHLLLNSPLHF	TGTGCCAGCAGCCAAGAACACCTCCTCCTAAATTCACCCCTCCACTTT
TRBV5-4	TRBJ2-7	NA	TRBD2	CATSSGGGRGAFEQYF	TGTGCCACCTCCTCGGGAGGGGGGAGAGGTGCGTTCGAGCAGTACTTC
TRBV9	TRBJ2-3	NA	NA	CASSVGRGWPDTQYF	TGTGCCAGCAGCGTAGGCAGGGGTTGGCCAGATACGCAGTATTTT
TRBV7-6	TRBJ1-4	NA	TRBD1	CASSGYRGEKLFF	TGTGCCAGCAGCGGGTACAGGGGAGAAAAACTGTTTTTT
TRBV5-6	TRBJ1-5	NA	TRBD1	CASSFGTGTNQPQHF	TGTGCCAGCAGCTTTGGGACAGGGACTAATCAGCCCCAGCATTTT
TRBV9	TRBJ2-7	once	NA	CASSVGPGRYSYEQYF	TGTGCCAGCAGCGTAGGTCCAGGCCGATACTCCTACGAGCAGTACTTC
TRBV19	TRBJ1-5	NA	NA	CASSRRGDSQPQHF	TGTGCCAGTAGTCGCAGGGGTGACAGTCAGCCCCAGCATTTT
TRBV6-1	TRBJ2-2	once	TRBD2	CASSGLAGDNGELFF	TGTGCCAGCAGTGGACTAGCGGGAGATAACGGGGAGCTGTTTTTT
TRBV5-4	TRBJ1-2	NA	NA	CASSALDTLNYGYTF	TGTGCCAGCAGCGCACTGGACACCCTTAACTATGGCTACACCTTC
TRBV27	TRBJ1-2	NA	TRBD1	CASSQTGRVYGYTF	TGTGCCAGCAGCCAGACAGGGAGGGTCTATGGCTACACCTTC
TRBV19	TRBJ2-7	NA	TRBD1	CATAGTARYEQYF	TGTGCCACCGCCGGGACAGCCCGCTACGAGCAGTACTTC
TRBV5-4	TRBJ2-2	NA	TRBD2	CASSLGGGKNTGELFF	TGTGCCAGCAGTTTGGGCGGGGGGAAGAACACCGGGGAGCTGTTTTTT
TRBV4-3	TRBJ1-1	NA	NA	CASSLDIRALNTEAFF	TGCGCCAGCAGCCTAGACATCAGGGCTCTGAACACTGAAGCTTTCTTT
TRBV27	TRBJ1-5	NA	NA	CASSKRGFNQPQHF	TGTGCCAGCAGTAAGCGGGGGTTCAATCAGCCCCAGCATTTT
TRBV30	TRBJ2-7	few	TRBD2	CAWRISGSKYYEQYF	TGTGCCTGGAGGATTAGCGGGAGTAAATATTACGAGCAGTACTTC
TRBV11-1	TRBJ1-1	NA	NA	CASSVQGNTEAFF	TGTGCCAGCAGCGTACAGGGAAACACTGAAGCTTTCTTT
TRBV12-2	TRBJ2-7	few	NA	CASRLARDYHYEQYF	TGTGCAAGTCGCTTAGCCCGGGACTACCACTACGAGCAGTACTTC
TRBV25-1	TRBJ1-1	NA	NA	CASSDCTLRMNTEAFF	TGTGCCAGCAGTGACTGTACCCTACGGATGAACACTGAAGCTTTCTTT
TRBV27	TRBJ1-1	NA	NA	CASSRGHKNTEAFF	TGTGCCAGCAGTCGCGGACACAAGAACACTGAAGCTTTCTTT
TRBV5-1	TRBJ1-1	NA	NA	CASSLLTENTEAFF	TGCGCCAGCAGCTTGCTGACAGAGAACACTGAAGCTTTCTTT
TRBV7-7	TRBJ2-5	NA	NA	CASSLGLDGGRETQYF	TGTGCCAGCAGCTTAGGCTTAGACGGGGGTAGGGAGACCCAGTACTTC
TRBV19	TRBJ2-3	NA	TRBD1	CASSDGTGRPDTQYF	TGTGCCAGTAGTGACGGGACAGGTCGTCCAGATACGCAGTATTTT
TRBV7-3	TRBJ2-1	NA	TRBD2	CASSNSGTRRFF	TGTGCCAGCAGCAACTCCGGGACTAGACGGTTCTTC
TRBV6-6	TRBJ1-1	NA	TRBD1	CASSSRQGLTEAFF	TGTGCCAGCAGCAGTAGACAGGGCTTAACTGAAGCTTTCTTT
TRBV5-1	TRBJ2-1	NA	TRBD2	CASSERKGLAGYNEQFF	TGCGCCAGCAGCGAACGAAAGGGACTAGCGGGTTACAATGAGCAGTTCTTC
TRBV11-2	TRBJ2-1	NA	TRBD2	CASSPPGRGGFDEQFF	TGTGCCAGCAGCCCTCCGGGGCGGGGGGGCTTTGATGAGCAGTTCTTC
TRBV30	TRBJ2-1	NA	TRBD2	CAWSGLAGYNEQFF	TGTGCCTGGAGTGGACTAGCGGGGTACAATGAGCAGTTCTTC
TRBV9	TRBJ2-1	once	TRBD1	CASSKQGASYNEQFF	TGTGCCAGCAGCAAACAGGGGGCATCCTACAATGAGCAGTTCTTC
TRBV6-5	TRBJ1-1	NA	NA	CAGPFCGKDTEAFF	TGTGCCGGACCCTTCTGCGGAAAGGACACTGAAGCTTTCTTT
TRBV23-1	TRBJ1-1	NA	TRBD1	CASTQGPQTGGYTEAFF	TGCGCCAGCACCCAGGGCCCGCAGACAGGGGGCTACACTGAAGCTTTCTTT
TRBV10-1	TRBJ2-2	few	NA	CASSVQGAGELFF	TGCGCCAGCAGTGTACAGGGTGCCGGGGAGCTGTTTTTT
TRBV4-1	TRBJ2-3	few	NA	CASSQAWGDTQYF	TGCGCCAGCAGCCAAGCTTGGGGGGATACGCAGTATTTT
TRBV14	TRBJ2-7	NA	NA	CASSQLAWDTTYEQYF	TGTGCCAGCAGCCAACTAGCCTGGGACACTACCTACGAGCAGTACTTC
TRBV9	TRBJ2-2	NA	NA	CASSVFEGGLFF	TGTGCCAGCAGCGTATTTGAGGGAGGGCTGTTTTTT
TRBV11-2	TRBJ1-1	NA	TRBD1	CASSLVSGQGVGEAFF	TGTGCCAGCAGCTTAGTCTCCGGACAGGGAGTTGGTGAAGCTTTCTTT
TRBV2	TRBJ2-7	NA	NA	CASSVTPLSSYEQYF	TGTGCCAGCAGTGTTACACCTCTTAGCTCCTACGAGCAGTACTTC